The clone carrying this T cell receptor beta chain was seen more than once but under ten times. The target antigen is unknown. The sample's time point: newly diagnosed GD, antithyroid drugs for less than 3 months. RNA from PBMCs was the source of the TCR library. Criteria from the American Thyroid Association guidelines were applied to diagnose Graves' disease. Patients all came to the study from an endocrinology department in Xi'an, China. This record belongs to a study of regulatory T cells in long-lasting Graves disease. Overall study findings and caveats: The study examined only peripheral blood, not thyroid tissue.

Arm-PCR with iRepertoire HTBI primers amplified the CDR3 regions for these TCR beta libraries. TCRdb itself ran the multiplex PCR reads through MiXCR, one entry per CDR3 protein. The sample yields about 320,000 distinct CDR3 sequences, 15% to 20% seen once. This specimen was peripheral blood mononuclear cells (PBMCs), taken at new diagnosis, from a patient treated with antithyroid drugs. The TCR sequence derives from a female donor with Graves disease.

CDR3 region: CASKPDSYEQYF. The CDR3 nucleotides are TGTGCCAGCAAACCTGACAGCTACGAGCAGTACTTC. The V call is TRBV6-1, the J call TRBJ2-7, with D maybe TRBD1 (5 bases). The CDR3 runs to 12 residues. Looked up from germline, CDR1 is MNHNS and CDR2 is SASEGT. V shed 7 bases and J shed 3 bases, with 10 bases lying between them.